This T cell receptor beta chain was recovered during a study of blood T cell repertoires in COVID-19. Overall study: COVID-19 samples, acute and convalescent, were from the United States, Italy and Spain. PBMCs, B-cell-depleted T cells, or T cells provided the cDNA or gDNA that made up the material.

In the original analysis: Nucleated cell counts were estimated from reference gene primer amplification. Profiling relied on immunoSEQ multiplex PCR, and the TCRdb table lists in-frame clones only, not all of them. V, J and clone size are those of that table, while D and trimming were read from the DNA. The data hold 97,000 or so clones, with 70% to 85% observed a single time. V lost 2 bases, J lost 6 bases, and 11 bases stayed unmatched. This CDR3 has 16 amino acids. Per the germline V gene, CDR1 is SGHRS and CDR2 is YFSETQ. The count of this clone is one. Sequenced: peripheral blood. J is TRBJ2-1 and V is TRBV5-1, with 7 positions matching TRBD2. This TCR was recovered from a man aged 55 to 70 with active or convalescent COVID-19. The CDR3 here is CASSFGWEGQGNEQFF. CDR3 in DNA: TGCGCCAGCAGCTTCGGCTGGGAGGGCCAGGGCAATGAGCAGTTCTTC.